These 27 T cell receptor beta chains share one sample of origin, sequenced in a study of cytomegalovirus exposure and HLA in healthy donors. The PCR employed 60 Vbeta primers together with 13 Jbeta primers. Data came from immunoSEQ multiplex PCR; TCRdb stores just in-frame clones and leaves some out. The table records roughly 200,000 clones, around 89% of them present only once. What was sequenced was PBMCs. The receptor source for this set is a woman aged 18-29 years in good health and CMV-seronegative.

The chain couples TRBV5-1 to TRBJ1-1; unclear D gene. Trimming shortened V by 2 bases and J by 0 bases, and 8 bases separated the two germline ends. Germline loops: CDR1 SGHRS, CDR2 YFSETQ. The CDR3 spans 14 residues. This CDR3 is CASSFGGMNTEAFF. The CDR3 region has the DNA TGCGCCAGCAGCTTCGGCGGAATGAACACTGAAGCTTTCTTT.

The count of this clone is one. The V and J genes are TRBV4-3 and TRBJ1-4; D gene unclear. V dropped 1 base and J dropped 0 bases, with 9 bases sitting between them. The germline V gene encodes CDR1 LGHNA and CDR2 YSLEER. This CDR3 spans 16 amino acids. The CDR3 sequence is CASSQGYGTTNEKLFF. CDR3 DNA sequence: TGCGCCAGCAGCCAAGGCTACGGGACAACTAATGAAAAACTGTTTTTT.

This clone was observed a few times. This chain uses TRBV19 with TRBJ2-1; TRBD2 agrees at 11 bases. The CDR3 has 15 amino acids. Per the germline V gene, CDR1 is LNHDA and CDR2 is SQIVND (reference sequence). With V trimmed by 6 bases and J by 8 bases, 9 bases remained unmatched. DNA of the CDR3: TGTGCCAGTAGGATTACTAGCGGGAGCGGGCATGAGCAGTTCTTC. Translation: CASRITSGSGHEQFF. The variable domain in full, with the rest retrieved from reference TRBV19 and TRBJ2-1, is DGGITQSPKYLFRKEGQNVTLSCEQNLNHDAMYWYRQDPGQGLRLIYYSQIVNDFQKGDIAEGYSVSREKKESFPLTVTSAQKNPTAFYLCASRITSGSGHEQFFGPGTRLTVL.

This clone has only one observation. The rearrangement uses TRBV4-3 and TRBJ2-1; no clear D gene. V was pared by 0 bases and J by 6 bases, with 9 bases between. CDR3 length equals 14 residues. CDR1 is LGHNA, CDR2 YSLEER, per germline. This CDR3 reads CASSQELQFNEQFF. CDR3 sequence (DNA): TGCGCCAGCAGCCAAGAGTTACAGTTCAATGAGCAGTTCTTC.

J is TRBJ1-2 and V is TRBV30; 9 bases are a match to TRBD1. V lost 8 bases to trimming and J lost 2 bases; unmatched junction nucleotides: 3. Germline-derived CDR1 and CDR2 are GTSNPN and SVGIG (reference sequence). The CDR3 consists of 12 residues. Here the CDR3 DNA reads TGTGCCGGGACAGGGCAAAACTATGGCTACACCTTC. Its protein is CAGTGQNYGYTF. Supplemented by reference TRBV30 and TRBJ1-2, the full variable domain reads SQTIHQWPATLVQPVGSPLSLECTVEGTSNPNLYWYRQAAGRGLQLLFYSVGIGQISSEVPQNLSASRPQDRQFILSSKKLLLSDSGFYLCAGTGQNYGYTFGSGTRLTVV.

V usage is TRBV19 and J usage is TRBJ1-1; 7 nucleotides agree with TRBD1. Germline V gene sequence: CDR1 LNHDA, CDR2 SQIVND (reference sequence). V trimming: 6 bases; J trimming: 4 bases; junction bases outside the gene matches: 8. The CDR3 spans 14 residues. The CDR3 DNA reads TGTGCCAGTAGGGCCAGGGGGATTCTCACTGAAGCTTTCTTT. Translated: CASRARGILTEAFF.

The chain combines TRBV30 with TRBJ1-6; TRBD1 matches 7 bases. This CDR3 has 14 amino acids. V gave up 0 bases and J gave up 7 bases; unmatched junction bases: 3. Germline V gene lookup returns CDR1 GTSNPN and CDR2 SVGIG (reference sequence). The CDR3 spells CAWSVLRGNSPLHF. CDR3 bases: TGTGCCTGGAGTGTGCTCAGGGGGAATTCACCCCTCCACTTT. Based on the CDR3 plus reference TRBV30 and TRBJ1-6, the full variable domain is SQTIHQWPATLVQPVGSPLSLECTVEGTSNPNLYWYRQAAGRGLQLLFYSVGIGQISSEVPQNLSASRPQDRQFILSSKKLLLSDSGFYLCAWSVLRGNSPLHFGNGTRLTVT.

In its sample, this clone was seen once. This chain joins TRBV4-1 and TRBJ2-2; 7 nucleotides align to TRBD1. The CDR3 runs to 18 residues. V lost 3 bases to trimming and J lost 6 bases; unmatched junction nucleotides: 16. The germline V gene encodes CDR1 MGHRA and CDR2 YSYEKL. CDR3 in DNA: TGCGCCAGCAGCCAGACGCGAATGACAGGGTGGGTCGCCGGGGAGCTGTTTTTT. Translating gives CASSQTRMTGWVAGELFF.

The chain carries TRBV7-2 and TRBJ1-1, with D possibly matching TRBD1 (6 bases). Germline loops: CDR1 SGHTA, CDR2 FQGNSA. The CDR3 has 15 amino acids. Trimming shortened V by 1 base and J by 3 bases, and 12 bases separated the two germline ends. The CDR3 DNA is TGTGCCAGCAGCTTAGAGGGGGGGATATACACTGAAGCTTTCTTT. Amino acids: CASSLEGGIYTEAFF.

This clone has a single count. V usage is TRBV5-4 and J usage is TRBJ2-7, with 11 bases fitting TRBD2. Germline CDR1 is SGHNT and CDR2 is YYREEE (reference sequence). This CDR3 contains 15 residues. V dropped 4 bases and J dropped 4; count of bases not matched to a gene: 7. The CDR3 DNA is TGTGCCAGCAGCGGTAGCGGGAGGGCCTCGTACGAGCAGTACTTC. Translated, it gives CASSGSGRASYEQYF. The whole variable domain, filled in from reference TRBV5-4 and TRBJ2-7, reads ETGVTQSPTHLIKTRGQQVTLRCSSQSGHNTVSWYQQALGQGPQFIFQYYREEENGRGNFPPRFSGLQFPNYSSELNVNALELDDSALYLCASSGSGRASYEQYFGPGTRLTVT.

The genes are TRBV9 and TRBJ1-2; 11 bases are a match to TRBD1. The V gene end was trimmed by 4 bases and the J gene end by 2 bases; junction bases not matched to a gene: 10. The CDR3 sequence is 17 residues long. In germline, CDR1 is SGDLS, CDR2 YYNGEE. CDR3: CASSRGQGAYLNYGYTF. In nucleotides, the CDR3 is TGTGCCAGCAGCAGAGGACAGGGGGCCTACTTAAACTATGGCTACACCTTC.

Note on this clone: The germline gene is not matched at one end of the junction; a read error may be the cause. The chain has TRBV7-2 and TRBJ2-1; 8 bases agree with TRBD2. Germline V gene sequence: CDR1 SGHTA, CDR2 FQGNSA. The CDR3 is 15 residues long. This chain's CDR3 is CAGSSGLAAYNEQFF. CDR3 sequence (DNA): TGTGCCGGCAGCTCAGGACTAGCCGCCTACAATGAGCAGTTCTTC.

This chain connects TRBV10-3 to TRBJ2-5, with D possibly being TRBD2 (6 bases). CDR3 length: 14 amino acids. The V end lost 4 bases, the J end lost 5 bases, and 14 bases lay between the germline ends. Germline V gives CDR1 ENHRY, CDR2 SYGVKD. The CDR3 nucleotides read TGTGCCATCAGTGTTACCCCAGGAGGGGAGACCCAGTACTTC. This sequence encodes CAISVTPGGETQYF.

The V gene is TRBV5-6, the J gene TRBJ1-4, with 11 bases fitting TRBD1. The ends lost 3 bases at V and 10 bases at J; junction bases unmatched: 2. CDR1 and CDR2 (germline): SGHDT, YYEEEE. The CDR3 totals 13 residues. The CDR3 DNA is TGTGCCAGCAGCTCTGGGACAGGGGGAAAACTGTTTTTT. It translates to CASSSGTGGKLFF.

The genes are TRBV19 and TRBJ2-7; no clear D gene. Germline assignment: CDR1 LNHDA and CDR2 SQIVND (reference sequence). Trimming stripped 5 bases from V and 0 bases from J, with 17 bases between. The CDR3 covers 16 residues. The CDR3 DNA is TGTGCCAGTAGTTCCCCCTTCAGCGCGAGCTCCTACGAGCAGTACTTC. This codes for CASSSPFSASSYEQYF. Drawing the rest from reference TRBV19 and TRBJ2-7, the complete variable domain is DGGITQSPKYLFRKEGQNVTLSCEQNLNHDAMYWYRQDPGQGLRLIYYSQIVNDFQKGDIAEGYSVSREKKESFPLTVTSAQKNPTAFYLCASSSPFSASSYEQYFGPGTRLTVT.

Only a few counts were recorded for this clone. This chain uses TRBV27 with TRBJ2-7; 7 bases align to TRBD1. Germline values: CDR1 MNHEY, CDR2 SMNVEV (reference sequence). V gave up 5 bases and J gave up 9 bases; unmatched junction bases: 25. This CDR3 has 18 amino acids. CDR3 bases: TGTGCCAGCAGTGCTACCGGGACAGAGTTTACTAAGTCGCGAAGGCAGTACTTC. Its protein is CASSATGTEFTKSRRQYF.

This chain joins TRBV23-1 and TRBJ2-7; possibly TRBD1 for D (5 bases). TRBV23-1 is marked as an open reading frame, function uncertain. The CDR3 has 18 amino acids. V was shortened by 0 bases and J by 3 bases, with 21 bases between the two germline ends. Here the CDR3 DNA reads TGCGCCAGCAGTCAATCAACTATCCGGGTACAGGATAACTACGAGCAGTACTTC. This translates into CASSQSTIRVQDNYEQYF.

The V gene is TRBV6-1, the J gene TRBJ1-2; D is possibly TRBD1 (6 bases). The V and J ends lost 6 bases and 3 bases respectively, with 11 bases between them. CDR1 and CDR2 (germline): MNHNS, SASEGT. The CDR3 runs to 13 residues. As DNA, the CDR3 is TGTGCCAGCAGAGTAAGACAGGACTATGGCTACACCTTC. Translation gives CASRVRQDYGYTF.

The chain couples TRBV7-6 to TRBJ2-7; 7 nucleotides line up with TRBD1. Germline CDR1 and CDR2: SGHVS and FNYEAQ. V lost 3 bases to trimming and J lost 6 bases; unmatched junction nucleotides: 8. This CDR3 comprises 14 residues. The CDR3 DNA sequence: TGTGCCAGCAGCTTCAGACAGGGAAATGGCGAGCAGTACTTC. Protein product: CASSFRQGNGEQYF.

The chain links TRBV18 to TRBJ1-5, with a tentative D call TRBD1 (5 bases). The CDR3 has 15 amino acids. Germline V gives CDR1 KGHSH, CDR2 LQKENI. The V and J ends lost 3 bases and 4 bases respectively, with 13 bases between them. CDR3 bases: TGTGCCAGCTCACCCGTTTGGCAGGGTAATCAGCCCCAGCATTTT. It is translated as CASSPVWQGNQPQHF.

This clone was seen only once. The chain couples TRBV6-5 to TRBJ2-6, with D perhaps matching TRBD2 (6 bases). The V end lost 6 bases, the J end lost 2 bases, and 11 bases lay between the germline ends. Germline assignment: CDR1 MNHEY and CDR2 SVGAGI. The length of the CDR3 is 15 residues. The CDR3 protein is CASSGGTAGANVLTF. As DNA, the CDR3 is TGTGCCAGCAGCGGCGGGACGGCTGGGGCCAACGTCCTGACTTTC.

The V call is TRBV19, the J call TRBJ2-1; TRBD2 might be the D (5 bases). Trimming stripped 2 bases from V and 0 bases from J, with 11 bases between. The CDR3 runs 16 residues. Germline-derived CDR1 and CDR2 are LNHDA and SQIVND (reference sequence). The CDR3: CASSILLGSSYNEQFF. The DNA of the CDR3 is TGTGCCAGTAGTATACTTTTGGGGAGCTCCTACAATGAGCAGTTCTTC.

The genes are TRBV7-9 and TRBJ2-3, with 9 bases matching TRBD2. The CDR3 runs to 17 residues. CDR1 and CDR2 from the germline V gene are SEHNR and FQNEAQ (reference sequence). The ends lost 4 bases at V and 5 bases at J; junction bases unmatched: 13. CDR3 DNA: TGTGCCAGCAGCTACGGGAGGGTAGCGGGAGTTGAAGATACGCAGTATTTT. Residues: CASSYGRVAGVEDTQYF.

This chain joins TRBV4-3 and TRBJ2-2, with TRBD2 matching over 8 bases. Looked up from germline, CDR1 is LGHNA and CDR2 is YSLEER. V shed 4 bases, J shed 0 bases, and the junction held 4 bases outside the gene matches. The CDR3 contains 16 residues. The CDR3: CASSRLLAANTGELFF. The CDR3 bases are TGCGCCAGCAGCCGGTTACTAGCGGCGAACACCGGGGAGCTGTTTTTT.

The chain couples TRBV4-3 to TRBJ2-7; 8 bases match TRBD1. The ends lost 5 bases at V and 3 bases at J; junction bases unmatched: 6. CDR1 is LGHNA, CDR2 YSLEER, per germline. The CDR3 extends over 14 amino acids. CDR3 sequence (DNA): TGCGCCAGCAGCATCGGACAGGGAGACTACGAGCAGTACTTC. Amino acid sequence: CASSIGQGDYEQYF.

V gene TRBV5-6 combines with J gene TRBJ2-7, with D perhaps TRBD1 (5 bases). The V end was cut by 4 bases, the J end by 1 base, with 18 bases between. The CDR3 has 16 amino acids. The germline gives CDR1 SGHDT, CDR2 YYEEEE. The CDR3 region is CASSPLPMAGSYEQYF. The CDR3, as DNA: TGTGCCAGCAGCCCTTTACCAATGGCAGGGTCCTACGAGCAGTACTTC.

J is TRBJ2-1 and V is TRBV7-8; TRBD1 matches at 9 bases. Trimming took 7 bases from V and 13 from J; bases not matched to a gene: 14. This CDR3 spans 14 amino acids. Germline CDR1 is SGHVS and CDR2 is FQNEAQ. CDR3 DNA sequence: TGTGCCAGCAAGACCAGCGGGACAGGGCCACCTCAGTTCTTC. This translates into CASKTSGTGPPQFF.